A single sample is the source of the 24 T cell receptor beta chains below, sequenced in a study of cytomegalovirus exposure and HLA in healthy donors. Researchers ran the PCR with 60 Vbeta and 13 Jbeta primers. The table came from immunoSEQ multiplex PCR; TCRdb's copy has only in-frame clones and leaves some out. This table holds around 150,000 clones, about 79% found once. The specimen sequenced was PBMCs. All receptors come from a man between 50 and 59 years old in good health and CMV-seropositive.

The rearrangement uses TRBV19 and TRBJ2-1; the match to TRBD1 covers 7 bases. The CDR3 is 15 residues long. Losses at the gene ends were 1 base for V and 7 bases for J; bases not matched to a gene: 7. Germline CDR1 is LNHDA and CDR2 is SQIVND (reference sequence). CDR3 nucleotides: TGTGCCAGTAGTATAGGATTGACAGGGCGGAATGAGCAGTTCTTC. This gives the protein CASSIGLTGRNEQFF. Full variable domain (outside the CDR3, taken from reference TRBV19 and TRBJ2-1): DGGITQSPKYLFRKEGQNVTLSCEQNLNHDAMYWYRQDPGQGLRLIYYSQIVNDFQKGDIAEGYSVSREKKESFPLTVTSAQKNPTAFYLCASSIGLTGRNEQFFGPGTRLTVL.

The V gene is TRBV11-2, the J gene TRBJ2-3, with a tentative D call TRBD2 (6 bases). V was shortened by 4 bases and J by 3 bases, with 20 bases between the two germline ends. Germline CDR1 reads SGHAT; CDR2 reads FQNNGV. The CDR3 has 17 amino acids. The CDR3 region has the DNA TGTGCCAGCAGCTCAACGGGTGCGGGGTGGGGGACAGATACGCAGTATTTT. Its protein is CASSSTGAGWGTDTQYF. The entire variable domain, with the rest obtained from reference TRBV11-2 and TRBJ2-3, is as follows: EAGVAQSPRYKIIEKRQSVAFWCNPISGHATLYWYQQILGQGPKLLIQFQNNGVVDDSQLPKDRFSAERLKGVDSTLKIQPAKLEDSAVYLCASSSTGAGWGTDTQYFGPGTRLTVL.

The chain links TRBV11-1 to TRBJ2-1; 7 bases fit TRBD2. J was trimmed by 15 bases and V by 5 bases; bases with no gene match: 10. CDR3 length: 12 residues. Germline CDR1 SGHAT, CDR2 FQDESV (reference sequence). CDR3 nucleotide sequence: TGTGCCAGCAGCCTAGAGGTGGGGGAGGGGTTCTTC. This codes for CASSLEVGEGFF.

The chain carries TRBV18 and TRBJ1-2; TRBD1 agrees at 7 bases. The CDR3 totals 15 residues. V lost 4 bases to trimming and J lost 0 bases; unmatched junction nucleotides: 5. Germline V gene lookup returns CDR1 KGHSH and CDR2 LQKENI. The DNA for the CDR3 is TGTGCCAGCTCACGAGGGACAGAAGCTAACTATGGCTACACCTTC. This sequence encodes CASSRGTEANYGYTF.

The chain employs TRBV6-5 and TRBJ1-6; D gene unclear. Looked up from germline, CDR1 is MNHEY and CDR2 is SVGAGI. The V end lost 0 bases, the J end lost 11 bases, and 8 bases lay between the germline ends. The CDR3 spans 13 residues. CDR3 sequence reads: CASSYSTAAPLHF. The CDR3 nucleotides are TGTGCCAGCAGTTACTCGACCGCGGCACCCCTCCACTTT.

V gene TRBV6-1 combines with J gene TRBJ1-6, with 7 bases matching TRBD1. The CDR3 totals 13 residues. CDR1 MNHNS and CDR2 SASEGT come from the germline V gene. V shed 7 bases, J shed 6 bases, and the junction held 3 bases outside the gene matches. CDR3 sequence reads: CASIRDSNSPLHF. In nucleotides, the CDR3 is TGTGCCAGCATTCGGGACAGTAATTCACCCCTCCACTTT.

The chain carries TRBV14 and TRBJ1-3; D unresolved. This CDR3 contains 15 residues. Germline-derived CDR1 and CDR2 are SGHDN and FVKESK. The ends were cut back, 4 bases at V and 0 bases at J, with 10 bases in the middle. The CDR3 nucleotides read TGTGCCAGCAGCCGACCAGGAAGCTCTGGAAACACCATATATTTT. Protein sequence: CASSRPGSSGNTIYF. The complete variable domain, with remaining parts taken from reference TRBV14 and TRBJ1-3, reads EAGVTQFPSHSVIEKGQTVTLRCDPISGHDNLYWYRRVMGKEIKFLLHFVKESKQDESGMPNNRFLAERTGGTYSTLKVQPAELEDSGVYFCASSRPGSSGNTIYFGEGSWLTVV.

The chain uses TRBV7-8 and TRBJ1-4, with a tentative D call TRBD1 (5 bases). Germline lookup yields CDR1 SGHVS and CDR2 FQNEAQ. Trimming stripped 4 bases from V and 6 bases from J, with 12 bases between. CDR3 length equals 14 residues. CDR3 sequence: CASSSIVGDEKLFF. The CDR3 DNA reads as TGTGCCAGCAGCTCCATTGTAGGGGATGAAAAACTGTTTTTT.

In this sample, this clone turned up a few times. The rearrangement joins TRBV27 to TRBJ1-1; 8 bases line up with TRBD1. CDR1 is MNHEY, CDR2 SMNVEV, per germline (reference sequence). The CDR3 is made up of 15 amino acids. The V and J ends lost 5 bases and 0 bases, in that order; junction bases with no gene match: 5. CDR3 bases: TGTGCCAGCAGTCCCGGACAGGGAATGAACACTGAAGCTTTCTTT. This codes for CASSPGQGMNTEAFF.

This clone appeared a single time. The chain carries TRBV9 and TRBJ1-4, with TRBD1 matching 9 bases. CDR1 and CDR2 (germline): SGDLS, YYNGEE. This CDR3 comprises 15 residues. V shed 4 bases and J 5 bases; nucleotides not matched to a gene: 6. CDR3 coding DNA: TGTGCCAGCAGCTCCCCCGGGACAGGGAATGAAAAACTGTTTTTT. It is translated as CASSSPGTGNEKLFF.

The rearrangement joins TRBV28 to TRBJ1-2; 8 bases are a match to TRBD1. The CDR3 spans 15 residues. The germline V gene encodes CDR1 MDHEN and CDR2 SYDVKM. V dropped 4 bases and J dropped 7; count of bases not matched to a gene: 11. The CDR3 DNA sequence: TGTGCCAGCAGTTCAAACCCTCAGGGGGCGCTTGGCTACACCTTC. This codes for CASSSNPQGALGYTF.

This chain joins TRBV6-6 and TRBJ2-4, with D possibly matching TRBD2 (7 bases). The CDR3 runs 15 residues. V lost 7 bases to trimming and J lost 6 bases, with 19 bases between them. Germline V gene sequence: CDR1 MNHNY, CDR2 SVGAGI (reference sequence). The CDR3 sequence: CASTLGGGGLNIQYF. CDR3 nucleotide sequence: TGTGCCAGCACCTTAGGGGGAGGGGGGTTAAACATTCAGTACTTC.

This clone occurred once. The DNA is omitted, as the CDR3 cannot be located on it reliably, and the CDR3 follows TCRdb's listing. The chain has TRBV12-2 and TRBJ2-7; no check of the table's D call, TRBD2, against the DNA was made. TRBV12-2 is classified as a pseudogene. The CDR3 adds up to 19 amino acids, both ends counted. CDR3 amino acids: CASRLTWWGVAGGTYEQYV.

This rearrangement joins TRBV6-6 to TRBJ1-1, with a weak D call TRBD1 (6 bases). Germline V gene lookup returns CDR1 MNHNY and CDR2 SVGAGI (reference sequence). The length of the CDR3 is 14 residues. Deletions cut 7 bases from V and 1 base from J, with 13 bases between. The CDR3 bases are TGTGCCAGCACCACCGACAGGTCGAACACTGAAGCTTTCTTT. Translating it yields CASTTDRSNTEAFF.

This chain uses TRBV6-1 with TRBJ2-6; TRBD2 matches 7 bases. V lost 2 bases to trimming and J lost 1 base; unmatched junction nucleotides: 2. Germline V gene sequence: CDR1 MNHNS, CDR2 SASEGT. The CDR3 is made up of 16 amino acids. This CDR3 reads CASSEWGGSGANVLTF. For the CDR3, the DNA is TGTGCCAGCAGTGAATGGGGGGGATCTGGGGCCAACGTCCTGACTTTC.

Ten or more counts support this clone. The CDR3, as DNA: TGTGCCATCAGTGCCGGCGGGGAGGCCTACAATGAGCAGTTCTTC. It encodes CAISAGGEAYNEQFF. J is TRBJ2-1 and V is TRBV10-3; a weak D match, TRBD2 (6 bases). V was shortened by 4 bases and J by 2 bases, with 12 bases between the two germline ends. The CDR3 runs 15 residues. The germline CDR1 and CDR2 sequences are ENHRY and SYGVKD.

A few counts support this clone. The CDR3 here is CASRGRRDSNQPQHF. In nucleotides, the CDR3 is TGTGCCAGCAGAGGCCGGAGGGATAGCAATCAGCCCCAGCATTTT. J is TRBJ1-5 and V is TRBV6-6; no firm D call. V lost 6 bases and J lost 0, with 12 bases in between. CDR3 length: 15 amino acids. Germline CDR1 MNHNY, CDR2 SVGAGI (reference sequence).

The CDR3 region is CASSPTSGLTNEKLFF. The DNA of the CDR3 is TGTGCCAGTAGCCCAACCTCAGGGTTGACTAATGAAAAACTGTTTTTT. This sequence joins TRBV19 and TRBJ1-4, with D possibly TRBD1 on 5 matching bases. The CDR3 consists of 16 residues. Trimming took 6 bases from V and 2 from J, leaving 16 bases between them. Germline values: CDR1 LNHDA, CDR2 SQIVND (reference sequence).

This rearrangement joins TRBV11-2 to TRBJ1-5, with D possibly matching TRBD1 (6 bases). The ends were cut back, 2 bases at V and 6 bases at J, with 14 bases in the middle. Germline CDR1 and CDR2: SGHAT and FQNNGV. This CDR3 spans 15 amino acids. The CDR3 protein is CASSLHSQGTQPQHF. The CDR3 bases are TGTGCCAGCAGCTTACACAGCCAGGGGACTCAGCCCCAGCATTTT.

The rearrangement uses TRBV28 and TRBJ2-4; possibly TRBD2 for D (5 bases). V lost 6 bases and J 9 bases, leaving 12 bases between the germline ends. The CDR3 is 12 amino acids. The V gene's germline CDR1 is MDHEN and CDR2 SYDVKM. CDR3 region: CASSSGLAIQYF. CDR3 nucleotides: TGTGCCAGCAGCTCGGGATTAGCCATTCAGTACTTC.

This clone has just a few counts. The chain couples TRBV5-1 to TRBJ1-6, with TRBD1 matching over 8 bases. Germline loops: CDR1 SGHRS, CDR2 YFSETQ. Losses at the gene ends were 2 bases for V and 7 bases for J; bases not matched to a gene: 8. This CDR3 is built from 16 residues. In nucleotides, the CDR3 is TGCGCCAGCAGCTTTTCATTTGACAGGGGCAATTCACCCCTCCACTTT. Translating it yields CASSFSFDRGNSPLHF.

In nucleotides, the CDR3 is TGTGCCAGCAGTTTTAGCCCCGCGGGAGGCTACACCTTC. This sequence encodes CASSFSPAGGYTF. V and J are TRBV27 and TRBJ1-2; D remains ambiguous. This CDR3 is 13 amino acids long. Trimming shortened V by 3 bases and J by 8 bases, and 13 bases separated the two germline ends. CDR1 is MNHEY and CDR2 is SMNVEV in the germline V gene (reference sequence).

This clone was seen only a few times. The same CDR3 is also encoded by other DNA sequences in this sample. The CDR3 coding sequence is TGTGCCAGCAGTCCCGACAGGCCCTCAAGGGCTGAAGCTTTCTTT. It specifies CASSPDRPSRAEAFF. The chain recombines TRBV6-5 with TRBJ1-1; possibly TRBD1 for D (6 bases). V lost 5 bases, J lost 6 bases, and 19 bases lay in between. This CDR3 is built from 15 residues. Germline-derived CDR1 and CDR2 are MNHEY and SVGAGI.

This chain links TRBV6-1 with TRBJ2-4, with D perhaps TRBD1 (6 bases). Germline V lookup: CDR1 MNHNS, CDR2 SASEGT. The germline V and J ends were trimmed by 4 bases and 0 bases, with 13 bases remaining between them. The CDR3 contains 16 residues. The CDR3 bases are TGTGCCAGCAGTGCCGCAGGGGTTCTAGCCAAAAACATTCAGTACTTC. This sequence encodes CASSAAGVLAKNIQYF.